Below are 24 T cell receptor beta chains sequenced from a single sample in a study of blood T cell repertoires in COVID-19 (dated by TCRdb to about 2020). Library generation was performed with the immunoSEQ multiplex PCR assay. TCRdb stores this immuneACCESS table with in-frame sequences only. Part of the clones is absent; in the studies checked, under half of the shortfall reflects unresolved V genes, and no reason is known for the rest. The sample table contains 300,000 to 350,000 clones; only one count was recorded for about 87% of them. Over 4.5% of the sample rests with the top ten. The sample taken for sequencing was PBMCs or T cells enriched from blood (not recorded which). Receptors were obtained from a man younger than 40 who had recovered from COVID-19.

CDR3: CASIPAQGRSGNTIYF. The DNA for the CDR3 is TGTGCCAGCATCCCGGCTCAGGGGCGTAGTGGAAACACCATATATTTT. V usage is TRBV2 and J usage is TRBJ1-3, with D perhaps TRBD1 (6 bases). The V end was cut by 7 bases, the J end by 3 bases, with 19 bases between. This CDR3 is built from 16 residues. The V gene's germline CDR1 is SNHLY and CDR2 FYNNEI.

The DNA of the CDR3 is TGTGCCAGCAGCTTGGGTTTGGGGGGGCCTGAAAACCAAGAGACCCAGTACTTC. It codes for CASSLGLGGPENQETQYF. The chain recombines TRBV5-8 with TRBJ2-5; tentative D call: TRBD2 (7 bases). This CDR3 has 18 amino acids. Trimming took off 0 bases at V and 0 bases at J, with 18 bases between the two ends. The V gene's germline CDR1 is SGHTS and CDR2 YDEGEE.

The V call is TRBV4-1, the J call TRBJ2-1; D is uncertain. This CDR3 has 15 residues. The V end lost 1 base, the J end lost 5 bases, and 12 bases lay between the germline ends. CDR1 MGHRA and CDR2 YSYEKL come from the germline V gene. This CDR3 reads CASSQGGHLNNEQFF. The CDR3 nucleotides read TGCGCCAGCAGCCAAGGAGGCCACTTAAACAATGAGCAGTTCTTC.

V usage is TRBV7-8 and J usage is TRBJ2-3; 7 nucleotides line up with TRBD1. V shed 3 bases, J shed 0 bases, and the junction held 21 bases outside the gene matches. Germline CDR1 SGHVS, CDR2 FQNEAQ. This CDR3 has 21 residues. The CDR3 here is CASSFSPGQNLFSPSTDTQYF. The CDR3 DNA follows: TGTGCCAGCAGCTTCAGTCCGGGACAGAACCTCTTCAGCCCTAGCACAGATACGCAGTATTTT. Based on the CDR3 plus reference TRBV7-8 and TRBJ2-3, the full variable domain is GAGVSQSPRYKVAKRGQDVALRCDPISGHVSLFWYQQALGQGPEFLTYFQNEAQLDKSGLPSDRFFAERPEGSVSTLKIQRTQQEDSAVYLCASSFSPGQNLFSPSTDTQYFGPGTRLTVL.

Only a few counts were recorded for this clone. CDR3 bases: TGTGCCAGCAGCCGACAGGGTGTGAATTCACCCCTCCACTTT. It codes for CASSRQGVNSPLHF. The chain links TRBV11-1 to TRBJ1-6, with 7 bases lining up with TRBD1. Germline V gene data show CDR1 as SGHAT and CDR2 as FQDESV (reference sequence). Trimming at V came to 5 bases and at J to 7 bases, leaving 5 bases not matched to a gene. The CDR3 extends over 14 amino acids.

V is TRBV28 and J is TRBJ2-7; D might be TRBD1 (5 bases). Germline CDR1 reads MDHEN; CDR2 reads SYDVKM. Trimming cost V 1 base and J 7 bases, with 8 bases left between them. This CDR3 region has 12 residues. The CDR3 nucleotides are TGTGCCAGCAGTTTATCAGGGTTTGAGCAGTACTTC. This sequence encodes CASSLSGFEQYF. The variable domain in full, with the rest retrieved from reference TRBV28 and TRBJ2-7, is DVKVTQSSRYLVKRTGEKVFLECVQDMDHENMFWYRQDPGLGLRLIYFSYDVKMKEKGDIPEGYSVSREKKERFSLILESASTNQTSMYLCASSLSGFEQYFGPGTRLTVT.

The chain employs TRBV11-2 and TRBJ2-2, with D hard to call. CDR1 is SGHAT, CDR2 FQNNGV, per germline. CDR3 size: 12 residues. V shed 2 bases and J shed 5 bases, with 3 bases lying between them. The CDR3: CASSLITGELFF. CDR3 nucleotide sequence: TGTGCCAGCAGCTTAATAACCGGGGAGCTGTTTTTT.

This clone has a single count. The gene calls are TRBV28 and TRBJ1-5; 10 bases fit TRBD1. From germline, CDR1 is MDHEN and CDR2 SYDVKM. Trimming at V came to 6 bases and at J to 6 bases, leaving 5 bases not matched to a gene. This CDR3 is 14 amino acids long. DNA of the CDR3: TGTGCCAGCAGCCCGACAGGGGGCATTCAGCCCCAGCATTTT. Translated: CASSPTGGIQPQHF.

The V gene is TRBV15, the J gene TRBJ2-5, with D unclear. Between the trimmed V and J ends, which lost 1 base and 0 bases, there was a span of 6 bases. There are 14 residues in the CDR3. Germline CDR1 reads LNHNV; CDR2 reads YYDKDF (reference sequence). The CDR3 spells CATSRGSYQETQYF. DNA for the CDR3: TGTGCCACCAGCAGAGGTAGCTACCAAGAGACCCAGTACTTC.

The chain has TRBV13 and TRBJ2-5; TRBD1 is a possible D gene (6 bases). Germline CDR1 and CDR2: PRHDT and FYEKMQ (reference sequence). V shed 3 bases and J shed 6 bases, with 14 bases lying between them. The CDR3 runs 14 residues. As DNA, the CDR3 is TGTGCCAGCAGCTTCGGGGACATAGGAAAGACCCAGTACTTC. This encodes CASSFGDIGKTQYF. The whole variable domain, filled in from reference TRBV13 and TRBJ2-5, reads AAGVIQSPRHLIKEKRETATLKCYPIPRHDTVYWYQQGPGQDPQFLISFYEKMQSDKGSIPDRFSAQQFSDYHSELNMSSLELGDSALYFCASSFGDIGKTQYFGPGTRLLVL.

The rearrangement joins TRBV18 to TRBJ2-1, with unresolved D. V was cut by 0 bases and J by 7 bases, with 7 bases left in between. Per germline, CDR1 KGHSH and CDR2 LQKENI. There are 13 residues in the CDR3. As DNA, the CDR3 is TGTGCCAGCTCACCACCCAGCGTGAATGAGCAGTTCTTC. Its translation: CASSPPSVNEQFF. Full variable domain (rest looked up from reference TRBV18 and TRBJ2-1): NAGVMQNPRHLVRRRGQEARLRCSPMKGHSHVYWYRQLPEEGLKFMVYLQKENIIDESGMPKERFSAEFPKEGPSILRIQQVVRGDSAAYFCASSPPSVNEQFFGPGTRLTVL.

The chain links TRBV7-9 to TRBJ2-7; D may be TRBD2 (7 bases). The ends were cut back, 4 bases at V and 0 bases at J, with 22 bases in the middle. In germline, CDR1 is SEHNR, CDR2 FQNEAQ (reference sequence). The CDR3 has 18 residues. CDR3 coding DNA: TGTGCCAGCAGCTACCCACTTTCACGGGGGGCCACCTCCTACGAGCAGTACTTC. Residues: CASSYPLSRGATSYEQYF.

The V gene is TRBV19, the J gene TRBJ1-4, with D tentatively TRBD1 (6 bases). Looked up from germline, CDR1 is LNHDA and CDR2 is SQIVND (reference sequence). Trimming took off 6 bases at V and 0 bases at J, with 11 bases between the two ends. This CDR3 region has 15 residues. Here the CDR3 DNA reads TGTGCCAGTAGCTTATACAGGGCAACTAATGAAAAACTGTTTTTT. Amino acids: CASSLYRATNEKLFF. The variable domain in full, with the rest retrieved from reference TRBV19 and TRBJ1-4, is DGGITQSPKYLFRKEGQNVTLSCEQNLNHDAMYWYRQDPGQGLRLIYYSQIVNDFQKGDIAEGYSVSREKKESFPLTVTSAQKNPTAFYLCASSLYRATNEKLFFGSGTQLSVL.

The V call is TRBV28, the J call TRBJ1-4; the D is unclear. CDR3 length equals 16 residues. Germline CDR1 reads MDHEN; CDR2 reads SYDVKM. V was pared by 6 bases and J by 3 bases, with 17 bases between. The CDR3 reads CASRSPGSPSNEKLFF. CDR3 DNA: TGTGCCAGCAGGTCCCCCGGGTCGCCTTCTAATGAAAAACTGTTTTTT.

The chain links TRBV10-3 to TRBJ2-7; 11 nucleotides agree with TRBD2. The junction had 7 bases not matched to a gene; V was cut back by 0 bases and J by 3 bases. CDR3 length: 17 amino acids. Germline V gene sequence: CDR1 ENHRY, CDR2 SYGVKD. The CDR3 DNA reads as TGTGCCATCAGTGAGTCTACCGGGACTAGCGGAGACTACGAGCAGTACTTC. This sequence encodes CAISESTGTSGDYEQYF.

The V call is TRBV27, the J call TRBJ2-3; 10 bases align to TRBD1. The junction had 5 bases not matched to a gene; V was cut back by 5 bases and J by 3 bases. The germline CDR1 and CDR2 sequences are MNHEY and SMNVEV (reference sequence). This CDR3 spans 15 amino acids. CDR3 nucleotides: TGTGCCAGCAGTCCGTTGGACAGGGGGACAGATACGCAGTATTTT. This codes for CASSPLDRGTDTQYF.

This clone was found a few times. The rearrangement uses TRBV27 and TRBJ1-6; a weak D match, TRBD1 (5 bases). CDR3 length equals 14 residues. Trimming took off 5 bases at V and 9 bases at J, with 14 bases between the two ends. CDR1 is MNHEY, CDR2 SMNVEV, per germline (reference sequence). The CDR3 sequence: CASSRDFGGSPLHF. The CDR3 coding sequence is TGTGCCAGCAGTCGGGACTTCGGCGGTTCACCCCTCCACTTT.

V and J are TRBV7-2 and TRBJ2-7; weak D call: TRBD2 (7 bases). Germline CDR1 is SGHTA and CDR2 is FQGNSA. The CDR3 covers 15 residues. Between the trimmed V and J ends, which lost 5 bases and 7 bases, there was a span of 21 bases. The CDR3 spells CASSQTGTTMGEQYF. In DNA form, the CDR3 reads TGTGCCAGCAGCCAAACAGGGACTACTATGGGGGAGCAGTACTTC.

This clone was counted a few times. V gene TRBV30 combines with J gene TRBJ1-2; D is perhaps TRBD1 (5 bases). This CDR3 contains 13 residues. The V and J ends lost 4 bases and 0 bases respectively, with 9 bases between them. Germline CDR1 reads GTSNPN; CDR2 reads SVGIG (reference sequence). As DNA, the CDR3 is TGTGCCTGGAATGGACATACTAACTATGGCTACACCTTC. Its translation is CAWNGHTNYGYTF.

The rearrangement links TRBV11-2 to TRBJ1-6, with a tentative D call TRBD1 (5 bases). In germline, CDR1 is SGHAT, CDR2 FQNNGV. Trimming removed 1 base at V and 7 bases at J, with 11 bases between. This CDR3 has 15 amino acids. CDR3: CASSLALNRNSPLHF. The CDR3 coding sequence is TGTGCCAGCAGCTTAGCCCTCAACAGGAATTCACCCCTCCACTTT. The full variable domain, its missing parts supplied by reference TRBV11-2 and TRBJ1-6, is EAGVAQSPRYKIIEKRQSVAFWCNPISGHATLYWYQQILGQGPKLLIQFQNNGVVDDSQLPKDRFSAERLKGVDSTLKIQPAKLEDSAVYLCASSLALNRNSPLHFGNGTRLTVT.

About this clone: The same CDR3 also results from other DNA sequences found in this sample. The V call is TRBV5-4, the J call TRBJ2-7; 7 positions match TRBD1. The CDR3 is made up of 12 amino acids. Per the germline V gene, CDR1 is SGHNT and CDR2 is YYREEE (reference sequence). J was trimmed by 3 bases and V by 5 bases; bases with no gene match: 2. CDR3 in amino acids: CASSRDSYEQYF. The DNA for the CDR3 is TGTGCCAGCAGTAGGGACAGCTACGAGCAGTACTTC.

This clone was seen only once. The chain employs TRBV10-3 and TRBJ2-7, with a tentative D call TRBD1 (5 bases). V lost 4 bases and J 5 bases, leaving 15 bases between the germline ends. Germline V CDR1 and CDR2: ENHRY, SYGVKD. The CDR3 has 14 amino acids. The CDR3 loop reads CAISAIRDTNEQYF. Here the CDR3 DNA reads TGTGCCATCAGTGCGATCAGGGATACCAACGAGCAGTACTTC.

This rearrangement joins TRBV5-1 to TRBJ2-7; 7 positions agree with TRBD1. Germline values: CDR1 SGHRS, CDR2 YFSETQ. Trimming at V came to 0 bases and at J to 2 bases, leaving 8 bases not matched to a gene. CDR3 length equals 16 residues. CDR3 protein: CASSLGGTVVAYEQYF. In nucleotides, the CDR3 is TGCGCCAGCAGCTTGGGGGGGACAGTGGTGGCCTACGAGCAGTACTTC.

The chain recombines TRBV9 with TRBJ2-7; TRBD2 matches at 8 bases. There are 16 residues in the CDR3. V was pared by 1 base and J by 6 bases, with 12 bases of the junction left unmatched. From germline, CDR1 is SGDLS and CDR2 YYNGEE. The CDR3 region is CASSVSYGGAPLEQYF. The CDR3 nucleotides read TGTGCCAGCAGCGTAAGCTACGGGGGGGCCCCCCTCGAGCAGTACTTC.